Sequencing of this T cell receptor beta chain was carried out in a study of T cells after yellow fever vaccination. The study, taken as a whole, reports: Clones from primary vaccination mostly reappeared after the booster (around 97% CD4, 88% CD8). Any FACS-sorted repertoire could hold abundant clonotypes that contaminate it from the bulk population. Among all clonotypes, a small share was observed in both CD4 and CD8 compartments.

The CDR3 is 14 residues long. V shed 7 bases and J 3 bases; nucleotides not matched to a gene: 7. TCRdb reanalysed the 5' RACE reads using MiXCR and keeps one entry per CDR3 protein. The data hold around 550,000 distinct CDR3 sequences, with roughly 19% observed a single time. As concerns this clonotype: Its specificity is not known.

The sequence derives from a young man who received the YFV17D yellow fever vaccine. Sequenced here: PBMCs, sampled 15 days after the yellow fever booster vaccination. This chain connects TRBV12-3 or TRBV12-4 to TRBJ2-3, with 7 bases identical to TRBD2. The CDR3 region is CASNLLAPTDTQYF. The CDR3, as DNA: TGTGCCAGCAATCTACTAGCGCCAACAGATACGCAGTATTTT.